The clone carrying this T cell receptor (beta chain) was seen a single time. Trimming cost V 3 bases and J 8 bases; bases outside gene matches: 4. The germline gives CDR1 SGDLS, CDR2 YYNGEE. This CDR3 is built from 14 residues. As originally analysed: Amplification with reference gene primers provided the estimates of nucleated cell counts. Measured with immunoSEQ multiplex PCR; TCRdb has only the in-frame clones, and not every one. The DNA gave D and trimming, while V, J and clone size come from that table. The sample contains 60,000 to 85,000 clones, under 80% of which appear only once. These data originate in a study of blood T cell repertoires in COVID-19. Study details: Spain, Italy and the United States supplied samples that represented acute and convalescent COVID-19.

The chain has TRBV9 and TRBJ1-4; 10 positions agree with TRBD1. The specimen sequenced was peripheral blood. The TCR comes from a human donor with acute or convalescent COVID-19. The donor label of this sample is uncertain. The CDR3 reads CASSAGTGAEKLFF. The CDR3 DNA reads as TGTGCCAGCAGCGCCGGGACAGGGGCGGAAAAACTGTTTTTT.